The 32 T cell receptor beta chains below were found in one sample sequenced in a study of blood T cell repertoires in COVID-19. Sequencing was performed with immunoSEQ multiplex PCR; in TCRdb, only in-frame clones are kept and a portion is missing. The sample carries 55,000 to 75,000 clones, around 84% recorded once. The sequenced sample consisted of peripheral blood. The receptors were sampled from a human donor with active COVID-19. The donor label of this sample is uncertain.

A remark on this clone: Its ends do not fully match the called genes, so a read error is possible. The CDR3 nucleotides read TGTGCCAGCAGCCGGGAAGGGGGACATTTCGTTTTC. It encodes CASSREGGHFVF. The chain uses TRBV5-6 and TRBJ2-7; D perhaps matches TRBD1 (6 bases). The germline V gene has CDR1 SGHDT and CDR2 YYEEEE. This CDR3 has 12 amino acids.

This chain uses TRBV10-2 with TRBJ2-7, with 8 bases matching TRBD1. The CDR3 is 14 residues long. With 7 bases clipped from V and 3 bases from J, the junction kept 8 bases outside the gene matches. Germline CDR1 is WSHSY and CDR2 is SAAADI. CDR3 amino acids: CASMLRTGIYEQYF. CDR3 coding DNA: TGCGCCAGCATGCTCCGGACAGGGATCTACGAGCAGTACTTC.

V and J are TRBV4-2 and TRBJ1-6; D possibly corresponds to TRBD1 (6 bases). CDR1 is LGHNA, CDR2 YNFKEQ, per germline. The V end lost 0 bases, the J end lost 6 bases, and 15 bases lay between the germline ends. The CDR3 extends over 17 amino acids. The CDR3 loop is CASSQEGAAVPNSPLHF. The CDR3 DNA is TGTGCCAGCAGCCAAGAGGGGGCGGCGGTCCCTAATTCACCCCTCCACTTT.

V and J are TRBV6-7 and TRBJ1-5; TRBD1 might be the D (5 bases). TRBV6-7 qualifies as an ORF whose function is uncertain. The CDR3 sequence is 13 residues long. The V end was cut by 9 bases, the J end by 3 bases, with 12 bases between. CDR3 amino acids: CARPGTDNQPQHF. In DNA form, the CDR3 reads TGTGCCAGACCTGGGACTGACAATCAGCCCCAGCATTTT.

The chain is built from TRBV9 and TRBJ1-4; the D is unclear. The V gene lost 0 bases and the J gene lost 3 bases, with 6 bases spanning the gap. Per germline, CDR1 SGDLS and CDR2 YYNGEE. This CDR3 has 14 residues. The CDR3: CASSVAGPNEKLFF. In DNA form, the CDR3 reads TGTGCCAGCAGCGTAGCAGGCCCTAATGAAAAACTGTTTTTT.

The CDR3 reads CASSSPGHDNEQFF. The CDR3 DNA reads TGCGCCAGCAGCTCTCCGGGACACGATAATGAGCAGTTCTTC. The chain combines TRBV5-1 with TRBJ2-1; perhaps TRBD1 as D (6 bases). CDR1 is SGHRS and CDR2 is YFSETQ in the germline V gene. Trimming took off 3 bases at V and 7 bases at J, with 14 bases between the two ends. The CDR3 spans 14 residues. The full variable domain, its missing parts supplied by reference TRBV5-1 and TRBJ2-1, is KAGVTQTPRYLIKTRGQQVTLSCSPISGHRSVSWYQQTPGQGLQFLFEYFSETQRNKGNFPGRFSGRQFSNSRSEMNVSTLELGDSALYLCASSSPGHDNEQFFGPGTRLTVL.

The chain couples TRBV9 to TRBJ2-7; 7 bases are a match to TRBD1. Germline trimming cut 0 bases from V and 3 bases from J; bases unmatched to any gene: 3. Germline lookup yields CDR1 SGDLS and CDR2 YYNGEE. The CDR3 sequence is 14 residues long. The CDR3 here is CASSVGDRNYEQYF. The CDR3 DNA is TGTGCCAGCAGCGTAGGGGACAGAAACTACGAGCAGTACTTC.

The chain joins TRBV7-2 to TRBJ2-1; no clear D gene. This CDR3 spans 15 amino acids. Germline loops: CDR1 SGHTA, CDR2 FQGNSA. Trimming left V 3 bases short and J 12 bases short, with 21 bases between. The CDR3 nucleotides read TGTGCCAGCAGCTTGGCAGGCCGAGAAATTAGTGGGCAGTTCTTC. It encodes CASSLAGREISGQFF.

The J gene is TRBJ2-7, the V gene TRBV5-5, with 10 nucleotides matching TRBD2. Germline trimming cut 4 bases from V and 2 bases from J; bases unmatched to any gene: 9. The CDR3 is 16 amino acids. CDR1 and CDR2 from the germline V gene are SGHKS and YYEKEE (reference sequence). DNA of the CDR3: TGTGCCAGCAGCAGACTCCTAGCGGGAGCAGCCTACGAGCAGTACTTC. This translates into CASSRLLAGAAYEQYF.

The chain combines TRBV7-9 with TRBJ2-7, with D possibly being TRBD2 (5 bases). The CDR3 has 14 amino acids. The germline CDR1 and CDR2 sequences are SEHNR and FQNEAQ (reference sequence). Trimming took 5 bases from V and 2 from J, leaving 13 bases between them. The CDR3 nucleotides are TGTGCCAGCAGCGTCGGACTTCAGCCCTACGAGCAGTACTTC. Translated: CASSVGLQPYEQYF.

The rearrangement joins TRBV2 to TRBJ1-4; 9 bases line up with TRBD1. The length of the CDR3 is 12 residues. Per the germline V gene, CDR1 is SNHLY and CDR2 is FYNNEI. V dropped 9 bases and J dropped 6; count of bases not matched to a gene: 2. The CDR3 DNA follows: TGTGCCAGTGGACAGGGGTATGAAAAACTGTTTTTT. Its translation is CASGQGYEKLFF.

This chain links TRBV6-5 with TRBJ2-7; D is undetermined. The CDR3 is made up of 15 amino acids. CDR1 is MNHEY, CDR2 SVGAGI, per germline. V lost 0 bases and J lost 4, with 13 bases in between. This chain's CDR3 is CASSYSFVGLYEQYF. CDR3 nucleotide sequence: TGTGCCAGCAGTTACTCTTTTGTGGGCCTATACGAGCAGTACTTC.

The chain carries TRBV7-8 and TRBJ1-1; 7 bases are a match to TRBD1. Germline CDR1 is SGHVS and CDR2 is FQNEAQ. The CDR3 has 16 residues. V trimming: 4 bases; J trimming: 1 base; junction bases outside the gene matches: 9. The CDR3 here is CASSYRGLSSNTEAFF. The CDR3 DNA is TGTGCCAGCAGCTACAGGGGACTCTCTTCGAACACTGAAGCTTTCTTT.

There are a few counts of this clone. DNA for the CDR3: TGTGCCAGCAGCAAAGGCTCTGACAGGGGAGTTACTGAAGCTTTCTTT. Translated: CASSKGSDRGVTEAFF. The chain carries TRBV21-1 and TRBJ1-1; the D call TRBD1 from the table was never checked on the DNA. TRBV21-1 is a known pseudogene. The CDR3 length is 16 residues.

Many counts were recorded for this clone. CDR3 nucleotides: TGTGCCAGCAGTTTAGGGCTAGCTTCTCTTTCCGAGCAGTACTTC. It is translated as CASSLGLASLSEQYF. The chain carries TRBV27 and TRBJ2-7, with a tentative D call TRBD2 (5 bases). The CDR3 is 15 amino acids. CDR1 is MNHEY and CDR2 is SMNVEV in the germline V gene (reference sequence). Trimming stripped 2 bases from V and 6 bases from J, with 17 bases between.

J is TRBJ2-7 and V is TRBV18; D is possibly TRBD2 (5 bases). V shed 0 bases and J shed 4 bases, with 13 bases lying between them. The CDR3 is made up of 15 amino acids. Germline V CDR1 and CDR2: KGHSH, LQKENI. Here the CDR3 reads CASSPPSFRTYEQYF. As DNA, the CDR3 is TGTGCCAGCTCACCACCTTCCTTCCGGACTTACGAGCAGTACTTC.

This sequence joins TRBV5-3 and TRBJ2-7, with D possibly TRBD2 on 6 matching bases. TRBV5-3 is noted as an ORF with a role that remains uncertain. Trimming shortened V by 6 bases and J by 0 bases, and 16 bases separated the two germline ends. The length of the CDR3 is 15 residues. The CDR3 loop is CARTPFSGSSYEQYF. The CDR3 DNA reads as TGTGCCAGAACGCCCTTTTCCGGGAGCTCCTACGAGCAGTACTTC.

The chain joins TRBV30 to TRBJ2-3, with TRBD2 identical over 8 bases. The CDR3 is 14 residues long. V shed 7 bases, J shed 1 base, and the junction held 7 bases outside the gene matches. Germline V CDR1 and CDR2: GTSNPN, SVGIG (reference sequence). CDR3 region: CASRTSRGTDTQYF. CDR3 DNA sequence: TGTGCCTCCAGGACTAGCAGGGGCACAGATACGCAGTATTTT.

This rearrangement joins TRBV19 to TRBJ1-1; TRBD1 matches at 7 bases. The CDR3 loop spans 13 amino acids. Germline V CDR1 and CDR2: LNHDA, SQIVND (reference sequence). CDR3 residues: CAVGQGVGAEAFF. The CDR3 DNA reads TGTGCAGTAGGGCAGGGGGTTGGCGCTGAAGCTTTCTTT.

The gene calls are TRBV9 and TRBJ2-7; TRBD1 matches 8 bases. J lost 2 bases, V lost 4 bases, and 5 bases had no gene match. Germline lookup yields CDR1 SGDLS and CDR2 YYNGEE. This CDR3 spans 14 amino acids. The CDR3 loop reads CASSLTGATYEQYF. DNA of the CDR3: TGTGCCAGCAGCTTGACAGGGGCCACCTACGAGCAGTACTTC.

This chain joins TRBV6-1 and TRBJ1-2, with D possibly TRBD1 on 6 matching bases. Germline V CDR1 and CDR2: MNHNS, SASEGT. V was pared by 2 bases and J by 0 bases, with 19 bases between. This CDR3 comprises 18 residues. As DNA, the CDR3 is TGTGCCAGCAGTGAAATTACCGGGACAAAGTTAGCTAACTATGGCTACACCTTC. It is translated as CASSEITGTKLANYGYTF.

The chain joins TRBV5-1 to TRBJ2-1; 9 nucleotides agree with TRBD1. The V segment lost 4 bases and the J segment 3 bases; nucleotides outside the gene matches: 5. The CDR3 extends over 15 amino acids. Germline V gene sequence: CDR1 SGHRS, CDR2 YFSETQ. DNA for the CDR3: TGCGCCAGCAGCCAACAGGGGGCCCTCTACAATGAGCAGTTCTTC. Its translation is CASSQQGALYNEQFF.

The CDR3 DNA reads TGTGCCACCAGTGATTTGGGTGGCTTTGAGCAGTTCTTC. As protein: CATSDLGGFEQFF. The rearrangement uses TRBV24-1 and TRBJ2-1; D unresolved. Germline CDR1 and CDR2: KGHDR and SFDVKD. This CDR3 spans 13 amino acids. Trimming removed 0 bases at V and 9 bases at J, with 8 bases between.

The gene calls are TRBV5-4 and TRBJ2-3; TRBD2 agrees at 7 bases. J was trimmed by 3 bases and V by 1 base; bases with no gene match: 5. The CDR3 extends over 15 amino acids. Germline loops: CDR1 SGHNT, CDR2 YYREEE (reference sequence). The CDR3 loop is CASSLPAGLTDTQYF. The CDR3 DNA follows: TGTGCCAGCAGCTTGCCAGCGGGACTAACAGATACGCAGTATTTT.

This chain joins TRBV5-1 and TRBJ1-3, with no clear D. Trimming took 4 bases from V and 1 from J, leaving 6 bases between them. Germline loops: CDR1 SGHRS, CDR2 YFSETQ. This CDR3 is built from 13 residues. CDR3 in amino acids: CASSAGSGNTIYF. CDR3 nucleotide sequence: TGCGCCAGCAGCGCCGGTTCTGGAAACACCATATATTTT.

This clone has only one observation. This chain uses TRBV7-9 with TRBJ2-5, with TRBD1 as a possible D gene (5 bases). From germline, CDR1 is SEHNR and CDR2 FQNEAQ (reference sequence). The CDR3 is 15 amino acids. V was trimmed by 1 base and J by 4 bases, leaving 13 bases between them. In DNA, the CDR3 is TGTGCCAGCAGCTTAGGCCAGGGATTGTTAGAGACCCAGTACTTC. It yields the protein CASSLGQGLLETQYF.

CDR3 DNA: TGTGCCAGTAGTATTCCGGGGAAGAGGGCAGATACGCAGTATTTT. Residues: CASSIPGKRADTQYF. The chain uses TRBV19 and TRBJ2-3, with D perhaps matching TRBD2 (5 bases). V was pared by 3 bases and J by 4 bases, with 14 bases between. CDR1 and CDR2 (germline): LNHDA, SQIVND (reference sequence). The CDR3 covers 15 residues.

The chain links TRBV7-9 to TRBJ2-1; a weak D match, TRBD1 (6 bases). Trimming cost V 5 bases and J 1 base, with 21 bases left between them. Germline CDR1 and CDR2: SEHNR and FQNEAQ (reference sequence). The CDR3 runs 18 residues. The CDR3 DNA is TGTGCCAGCAGCCCCCGAGTGAGAAACAGGGATTCCTACAATGAGCAGTTCTTC. Its protein product is CASSPRVRNRDSYNEQFF.

V usage is TRBV4-2 and J usage is TRBJ1-4; 7 bases align to TRBD1. This CDR3 comprises 19 residues. Germline assignment: CDR1 LGHNA and CDR2 YNFKEQ. Unmatched junction bases numbered 10, after V lost 0 bases and J lost 0 bases. CDR3 sequence: CASSQDPARGLTTNEKLFF. The CDR3 bases are TGTGCCAGCAGCCAAGATCCCGCTAGGGGGCTGACAACTAATGAAAAACTGTTTTTT.

The gene calls are TRBV3-1 (or the pseudogene TRBV3-2) and TRBJ2-7; perhaps TRBD2 as D (5 bases). This CDR3 has 16 amino acids. The germline V gene has CDR1 LGHDT and CDR2 YNNKEL (reference sequence). Trimming stripped 0 bases from V and 7 bases from J, with 19 bases between. The CDR3 spells CASSQDLAVRTGEQYF. The CDR3 DNA follows: TGTGCCAGCAGCCAAGATCTGGCGGTCAGGACGGGAGAGCAGTACTTC.

The chain recombines TRBV19 with TRBJ1-2; 8 nucleotides agree with TRBD1. The junction had 19 bases not matched to a gene; V was cut back by 5 bases and J by 2 bases. CDR3 length equals 19 residues. Germline V gene data show CDR1 as LNHDA and CDR2 as SQIVND (reference sequence). The CDR3 loop reads CASSPLYGAETGGNYGYTF. The CDR3 DNA reads TGTGCCAGTAGTCCTCTCTACGGTGCAGAAACAGGGGGGAACTATGGCTACACCTTC.

The chain recombines TRBV6-2 or TRBV6-3 with TRBJ1-1; D remains ambiguous. The CDR3 consists of 16 residues. Between the trimmed V and J ends, which lost 2 bases and 6 bases, there was a span of 19 bases. The V gene's germline CDR1 is MNHEY and CDR2 SVGEGT. CDR3 protein: CASSYEKAERTSEAFF. The CDR3 nucleotides read TGTGCCAGCAGTTACGAGAAGGCGGAAAGAACCTCTGAAGCTTTCTTT.